Presented here are 26 T cell receptor beta chains from one specimen sequenced in a study of blood T cell repertoires in COVID-19. Method: immunoSEQ multiplex PCR; TCRdb's copy keeps in-frame clones and lacks some. Here the sample spans roughly 76,000 clones, approximately 88% being singletons. Material for sequencing was peripheral blood. The receptors here all came from a man aged 25 to 40 with acute or convalescent COVID-19.

The chain has TRBV6-1 and TRBJ1-2, with D perhaps TRBD1 (5 bases). The CDR3 extends over 13 amino acids. The V end lost 3 bases, the J end lost 6 bases, and 11 bases lay between the germline ends. Looked up from germline, CDR1 is MNHNS and CDR2 is SASEGT. DNA of the CDR3: TGTGCCAGCAGTGAGGCCGGACAAGATGGCTACACCTTC. It encodes CASSEAGQDGYTF.

This clone is a singleton in its sample. The chain couples TRBV27 to TRBJ2-1; D perhaps matches TRBD1 (5 bases). The germline V gene has CDR1 MNHEY and CDR2 SMNVEV (reference sequence). Trimming stripped 3 bases from V and 3 bases from J, with 9 bases between. The CDR3 consists of 14 residues. This CDR3 is CASSLGLYYNEQFF. The CDR3 coding sequence is TGTGCCAGCAGTTTGGGGCTCTACTACAATGAGCAGTTCTTC.

The V gene is TRBV20-1, the J gene TRBJ2-3; D is uncertain. This CDR3 has 12 residues. The ends were cut back, 3 bases at V and 1 base at J, with 5 bases in the middle. Germline V gene data show CDR1 as DFQATT and CDR2 as SNEGSKA (reference sequence). CDR3 coding DNA: TGCAGTGCTAGTACAGGCACAGATACGCAGTATTTT. As protein: CSASTGTDTQYF.

V usage is TRBV4-1 and J usage is TRBJ1-5, with D possibly matching TRBD1 (5 bases). V was trimmed by 2 bases and J by 8 bases, leaving 16 bases between them. Germline V lookup: CDR1 MGHRA, CDR2 YSYEKL. This CDR3 has 15 residues. CDR3 coding DNA: TGCGCCAGCAGCCAACTACCCCTAGGGGTGAAGCCCCAGCATTTT. It specifies CASSQLPLGVKPQHF.

This clone was seen a few times. This chain links TRBV28 with TRBJ2-7; D is possibly TRBD2 (5 bases). Germline V CDR1 and CDR2: MDHEN, SYDVKM. The V end lost 6 bases, the J end lost 3 bases, and 21 bases lay between the germline ends. CDR3 length: 16 amino acids. The CDR3 region is CASSLSLAGDGYEQYF. As DNA, the CDR3 is TGTGCCAGCAGCCTATCGTTGGCCGGGGATGGCTACGAGCAGTACTTC.

The rearrangement joins TRBV6-1 to TRBJ2-7; D is unresolved. Germline CDR1 and CDR2: MNHNS and SASEGT. Trimming pared 1 base from V and 1 base from J, leaving 8 bases between. The CDR3 spans 14 residues. Here the CDR3 reads CASSEVSGSYEQYF. The CDR3 DNA sequence: TGTGCCAGCAGTGAAGTGTCAGGTTCCTACGAGCAGTACTTC.

The V call is TRBV6-1, the J call TRBJ1-3; D is undetermined. The CDR3 loop spans 14 amino acids. CDR1 is MNHNS, CDR2 SASEGT, per germline. V was clipped by 2 bases and J by 6 bases, with 11 bases between them. CDR3 nucleotide sequence: TGTGCCAGCAGTGAACTCGTACGGTTAAACACCATATATTTT. It codes for CASSELVRLNTIYF.

The chain recombines TRBV18 with TRBJ1-2; possible D gene TRBD1, 5 bases. Germline lookup yields CDR1 KGHSH and CDR2 LQKENI. The V end lost 3 bases, the J end lost 6 bases, and 23 bases lay between the germline ends. The CDR3 consists of 17 residues. The CDR3, as DNA: TGTGCCAGCTCACCCTTTGGAGGGGTAGGGGAACTAAATGGCTACACCTTC. Its protein is CASSPFGGVGELNGYTF.

The chain carries TRBV7-9 and TRBJ2-5, with a weak D call TRBD1 (5 bases). V was shortened by 1 base and J by 5 bases, with 8 bases between the two germline ends. The germline V gene encodes CDR1 SEHNR and CDR2 FQNEAQ (reference sequence). The CDR3 is 13 amino acids. The chain's CDR3 is CASSLGGIETQYF. The CDR3 DNA sequence: TGTGCCAGCAGCTTAGGGGGCATCGAGACCCAGTACTTC. Supplemented by reference TRBV7-9 and TRBJ2-5, the full variable domain reads DTGVSQNPRHKITKRGQNVTFRCDPISEHNRLYWYRQTLGQGPEFLTYFQNEAQLEKSRLLSDRFSAERPKGSFSTLEIQRTEQGDSAMYLCASSLGGIETQYFGPGTRLLVL.

The chain couples TRBV4-3 to TRBJ2-5; D may be TRBD1 (6 bases). Germline V gives CDR1 LGHNA, CDR2 YSLEER. V lost 0 bases and J 2 bases, leaving 13 bases between the germline ends. CDR3 length equals 16 residues. DNA for the CDR3: TGCGCCAGCAGCCAAGATGGAACCGGGACACAAGAGACCCAGTACTTC. Its protein is CASSQDGTGTQETQYF.

This chain uses TRBV3-1 (or the pseudogene TRBV3-2) with TRBJ2-5, with TRBD2 matching 9 bases. The germline gives CDR1 LGHDT, CDR2 YNNKEL (reference sequence). The CDR3 is 14 amino acids. V shed 3 bases, J shed 3 bases, and the junction held 2 bases outside the gene matches. In DNA, the CDR3 is TGTGCCAGCAGCCAGCGGGGGGGAGAAGAGACCCAGTACTTC. This gives the protein CASSQRGGEETQYF.

The chain combines TRBV7-8 with TRBJ2-5; TRBD2 matches at 8 bases. The V gene's germline CDR1 is SGHVS and CDR2 FQNEAQ. CDR3 length: 15 residues. J gave up 0 bases and V 6 bases, and 6 bases lay outside the gene matches. As DNA, the CDR3 is TGTGCCAGCAGTCGAACGGGAGGGTACCAAGAGACCCAGTACTTC. Amino acids: CASSRTGGYQETQYF.

The gene calls are TRBV4-3 and TRBJ1-4; 9 bases map to TRBD1. This CDR3 is built from 18 residues. Germline-derived CDR1 and CDR2 are LGHNA and YSLEER. Trimming at V came to 3 bases and at J to 5 bases, leaving 13 bases not matched to a gene. The CDR3 sequence is CASSQTGTGSPRNEKLFF. The CDR3 nucleotides are TGCGCCAGCAGCCAGACCGGGACAGGGTCGCCGAGAAATGAAAAACTGTTTTTT.

The gene calls are TRBV25-1 and TRBJ2-5; 11 positions match TRBD1. CDR3 size: 16 residues. V shed 5 bases and J 7 bases; nucleotides not matched to a gene: 12. The germline V gene has CDR1 MGHDK and CDR2 SYGVNS. CDR3 sequence: CASSPAGTGGIGTQYF. Here the CDR3 DNA reads TGTGCCAGCAGTCCCGCCGGGACAGGGGGGATAGGGACCCAGTACTTC.

V gene TRBV18 combines with J gene TRBJ2-1, with 12 bases aligning to TRBD2. CDR3 length: 16 residues. Germline CDR1 KGHSH, CDR2 LQKENI. Trimming removed 3 bases from V and 4 bases from J; junction bases left unmatched: 4. This CDR3 is CASSPRTSGVYNEQFF. DNA for the CDR3: TGTGCCAGCTCACCCCGGACTAGCGGGGTATACAATGAGCAGTTCTTC.

The rearrangement uses TRBV2 and TRBJ2-3; 8 bases map to TRBD2. The CDR3 totals 15 residues. Germline V lookup: CDR1 SNHLY, CDR2 FYNNEI. Trimming at V came to 0 bases and at J to 7 bases, leaving 6 bases not matched to a gene. In DNA, the CDR3 is TGTGCCAGCAGTGAAGCCAGCGGGAGCGGTTATACGCAGTATTTT. Amino acid sequence: CASSEASGSGYTQYF. Based on the CDR3 plus reference TRBV2 and TRBJ2-3, the full variable domain is EPEVTQTPSHQVTQMGQEVILRCVPISNHLYFYWYRQILGQKVEFLVSFYNNEISEKSEIFDDQFSVERPDGSNFTLKIRSTKLEDSAMYFCASSEASGSGYTQYFGPGTRLTVL.

By proportion, this clone is medium-sized. This sequence joins TRBV4-3 and TRBJ1-1; D is unclear. V lost 1 base to trimming and J lost 4 bases, with 16 bases between them. Germline-derived CDR1 and CDR2 are LGHNA and YSLEER. The CDR3 spans 16 residues. The CDR3 reads CASSQAATLRSTEAFF. The CDR3 DNA sequence: TGCGCCAGCAGCCAAGCGGCAACCCTTCGGAGCACTGAAGCTTTCTTT.

This clone has a handful of counts. The chain combines TRBV10-2 with TRBJ2-5; 7 bases match TRBD1. The CDR3 spans 13 residues. Germline CDR1 is WSHSY and CDR2 is SAAADI. V dropped 5 bases and J dropped 5; count of bases not matched to a gene: 5. The CDR3 region has the DNA TGCGCCAGCAGTTCAGGGGGATGGGAGACCCAGTACTTC. Its protein product is CASSSGGWETQYF.

The genes are TRBV30 and TRBJ2-1, with unresolved D. Germline CDR1 is GTSNPN and CDR2 is SVGIG (reference sequence). This CDR3 comprises 14 residues. V lost 3 bases, J lost 0 bases, and 9 bases lay in between. The CDR3 reads CAWRSASSYNEQFF. In DNA form, the CDR3 reads TGTGCCTGGAGGTCAGCGTCCTCCTACAATGAGCAGTTCTTC.

This clone occurred a few times. V usage is TRBV6-5 and J usage is TRBJ2-7; 7 nucleotides line up with TRBD2. The CDR3 is 14 amino acids. The junction had 7 bases not matched to a gene; V was cut back by 6 bases and J by 2 bases. CDR1 is MNHEY and CDR2 is SVGAGI in the germline V gene. CDR3 protein: CASRAGDVAYEQYF. The CDR3 DNA reads as TGTGCCAGCAGGGCGGGGGACGTGGCCTACGAGCAGTACTTC.

The CDR3 reads CASSPSQGKAFF. The DNA for the CDR3 is TGTGCCAGCAGCCCCTCTCAGGGTAAAGCTTTCTTT. The chain combines TRBV3-1 (or the pseudogene TRBV3-2) with TRBJ1-1, with D possibly matching TRBD1 (5 bases). CDR1 LGHDT and CDR2 YNNKEL come from the germline V gene (reference sequence). Trimming cost V 4 bases and J 9 bases, with 12 bases left between them. The CDR3 is made up of 12 amino acids.

The CDR3 loop reads CASSSPNPRQGSTDTQYF. The CDR3 bases are TGTGCCAGCAGCTCTCCAAACCCGCGACAGGGTAGCACAGATACGCAGTATTTT. V gene TRBV7-3 combines with J gene TRBJ2-3, with 7 positions matching TRBD1. This CDR3 spans 18 amino acids. Germline CDR1 is SGHTA and CDR2 is FQGTGA. V shed 4 bases and J 0 bases; nucleotides not matched to a gene: 13. The variable domain in full, completed from reference TRBV7-3 and TRBJ2-3, reads GAGVSQTPSNKVTEKGKYVELRCDPISGHTALYWYRQSLGQGPEFLIYFQGTGAADDSGLPNDRFFAVRPEGSVSTLKIQRTERGDSAVYLCASSSPNPRQGSTDTQYFGPGTRLTVL.

A few counts support this clone. The CDR3, as DNA: TGTGCCAGCAGCTACCGGGACTTCTACAATGAGCAGTTCTTC. It encodes CASSYRDFYNEQFF. The chain links TRBV7-8 to TRBJ2-1; D is perhaps TRBD2 (6 bases). The CDR3 has 14 amino acids. Looked up from germline, CDR1 is SGHVS and CDR2 is FQNEAQ. V was cut by 4 bases and J by 3 bases, with 10 bases left in between.

The rearrangement uses TRBV5-1 and TRBJ2-2, with TRBD2 matching over 13 bases. The junction had 6 bases not matched to a gene; V was cut back by 5 bases and J by 2 bases. The germline V gene has CDR1 SGHRS and CDR2 YFSETQ. There are 17 residues in the CDR3. The CDR3 sequence is CASRSGTSGANTGELFF. The CDR3 coding sequence is TGCGCCAGCAGGTCCGGGACTAGCGGGGCAAACACCGGGGAGCTGTTTTTT.

The chain couples TRBV7-9 to TRBJ2-7; D is unclear. V shed 3 bases and J shed 1 base, with 7 bases lying between them. The CDR3 is 13 amino acids. Per the germline V gene, CDR1 is SEHNR and CDR2 is FQNEAQ (reference sequence). This chain's CDR3 is CASSFFGSYEQYF. The CDR3 nucleotides read TGTGCCAGCAGCTTTTTCGGGTCCTACGAGCAGTACTTC.

The rearrangement joins TRBV12-3 or TRBV12-4 to TRBJ1-1; 7 bases match TRBD1. J lost 4 bases, V lost 9 bases, and 5 bases had no gene match. This CDR3 is 12 amino acids long. CDR3: CASNRGGTEAFF. DNA of the CDR3: TGTGCCAGTAACAGGGGTGGCACTGAAGCTTTCTTT.